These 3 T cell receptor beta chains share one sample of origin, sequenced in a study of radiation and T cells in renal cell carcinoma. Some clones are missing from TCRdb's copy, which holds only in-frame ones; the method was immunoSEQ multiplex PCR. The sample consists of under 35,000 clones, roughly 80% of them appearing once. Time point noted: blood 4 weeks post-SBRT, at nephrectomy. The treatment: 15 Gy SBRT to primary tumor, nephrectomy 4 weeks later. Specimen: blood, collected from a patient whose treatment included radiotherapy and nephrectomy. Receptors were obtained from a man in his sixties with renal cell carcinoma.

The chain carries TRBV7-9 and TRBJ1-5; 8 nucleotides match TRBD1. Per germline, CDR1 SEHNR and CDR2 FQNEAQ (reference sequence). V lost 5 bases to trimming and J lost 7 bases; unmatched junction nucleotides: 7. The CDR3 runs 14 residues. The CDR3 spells CASSRTGGQQPQHF. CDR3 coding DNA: TGTGCCAGCAGCCGCACAGGGGGACAACAGCCCCAGCATTTT. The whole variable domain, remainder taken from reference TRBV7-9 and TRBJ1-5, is DTGVSQNPRHKITKRGQNVTFRCDPISEHNRLYWYRQTLGQGPEFLTYFQNEAQLEKSRLLSDRFSAERPKGSFSTLEIQRTEQGDSAMYLCASSRTGGQQPQHFGDGTRLSIL.

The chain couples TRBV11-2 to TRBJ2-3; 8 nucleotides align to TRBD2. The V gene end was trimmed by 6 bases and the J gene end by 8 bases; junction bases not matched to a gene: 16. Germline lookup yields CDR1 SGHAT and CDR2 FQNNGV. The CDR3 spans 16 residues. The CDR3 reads CASRRPGAGGFGTQYF. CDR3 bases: TGTGCCAGCAGGCGCCCCGGGGCGGGAGGTTTCGGTACGCAGTATTTT.

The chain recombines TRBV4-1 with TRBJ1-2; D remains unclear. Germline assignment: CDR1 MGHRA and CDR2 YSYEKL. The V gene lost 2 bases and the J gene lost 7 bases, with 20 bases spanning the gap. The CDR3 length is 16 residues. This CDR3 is CASSQLYKRESTGYTF. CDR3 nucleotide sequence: TGCGCCAGCAGCCAATTATATAAGCGGGAGAGTACTGGCTACACCTTC.